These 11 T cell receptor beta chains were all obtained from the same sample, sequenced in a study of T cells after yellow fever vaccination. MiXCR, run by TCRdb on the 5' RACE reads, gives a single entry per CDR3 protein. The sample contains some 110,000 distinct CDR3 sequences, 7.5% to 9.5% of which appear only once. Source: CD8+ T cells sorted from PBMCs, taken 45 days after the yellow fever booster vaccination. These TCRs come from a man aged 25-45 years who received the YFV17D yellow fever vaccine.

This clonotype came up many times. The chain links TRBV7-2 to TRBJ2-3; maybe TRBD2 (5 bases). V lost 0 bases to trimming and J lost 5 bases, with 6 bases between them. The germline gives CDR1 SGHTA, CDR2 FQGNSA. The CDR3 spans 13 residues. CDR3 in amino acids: CASSLAGEDTQYF. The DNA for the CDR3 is TGTGCCAGCAGCTTAGCGGGAGAAGATACGCAGTATTTT.

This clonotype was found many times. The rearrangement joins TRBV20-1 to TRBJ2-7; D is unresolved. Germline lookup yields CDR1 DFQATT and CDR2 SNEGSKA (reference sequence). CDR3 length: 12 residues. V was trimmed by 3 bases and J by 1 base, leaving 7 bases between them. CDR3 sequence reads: CSASYNSYEQYF. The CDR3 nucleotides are TGCAGTGCTAGCTACAATTCCTACGAGCAGTACTTC.

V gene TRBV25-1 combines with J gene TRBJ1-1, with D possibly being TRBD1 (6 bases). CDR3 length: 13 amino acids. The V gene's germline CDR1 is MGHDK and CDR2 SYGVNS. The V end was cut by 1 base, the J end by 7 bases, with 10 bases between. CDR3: CASSEWGGVEAFF. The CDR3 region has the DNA TGTGCCAGCAGTGAATGGGGGGGCGTTGAAGCTTTCTTT.

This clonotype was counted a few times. The CDR3 region has the DNA TGTGCCAGCACTCTTTCACCCGATACGCAGTATTTT. Residues: CASTLSPDTQYF. The gene calls are TRBV5-5 and TRBJ2-3, with D hard to call. The CDR3 sequence is 12 residues long. The germline V and J ends were trimmed by 6 bases and 6 bases, with 11 bases remaining between them. The germline V gene encodes CDR1 SGHKS and CDR2 YYEKEE (reference sequence).

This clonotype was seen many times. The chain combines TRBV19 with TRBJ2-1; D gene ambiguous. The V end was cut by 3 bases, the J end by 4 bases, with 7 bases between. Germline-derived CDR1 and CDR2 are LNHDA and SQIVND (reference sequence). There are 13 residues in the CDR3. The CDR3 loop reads CASSIRGYNEQFF. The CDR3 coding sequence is TGTGCCAGTAGTATCCGAGGATACAATGAGCAGTTCTTC. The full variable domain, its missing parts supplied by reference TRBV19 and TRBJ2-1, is DGGITQSPKYLFRKEGQNVTLSCEQNLNHDAMYWYRQDPGQGLRLIYYSQIVNDFQKGDIAEGYSVSREKKESFPLTVTSAQKNPTAFYLCASSIRGYNEQFFGPGTRLTVL.

CDR3 region: CASSQDLPGQGSGELFF. The DNA for the CDR3 is TGCGCCAGCAGCCAAGATTTGCCGGGACAGGGTTCCGGGGAGCTGTTTTTT. The V call is TRBV4-3, the J call TRBJ2-2, with TRBD1 matching 9 bases. V shed 0 bases and J 6 bases; nucleotides not matched to a gene: 8. CDR3 length: 17 residues. The germline CDR1 and CDR2 sequences are LGHNA and YSLEER.

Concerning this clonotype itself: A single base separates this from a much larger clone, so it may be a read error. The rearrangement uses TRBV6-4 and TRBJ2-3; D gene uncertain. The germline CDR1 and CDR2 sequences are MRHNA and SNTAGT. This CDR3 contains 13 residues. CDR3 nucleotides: TGTGCCAGGAGTGACTCGAGCACAGATACGCAGTATTTT. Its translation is CARSDSSTDTQYF.

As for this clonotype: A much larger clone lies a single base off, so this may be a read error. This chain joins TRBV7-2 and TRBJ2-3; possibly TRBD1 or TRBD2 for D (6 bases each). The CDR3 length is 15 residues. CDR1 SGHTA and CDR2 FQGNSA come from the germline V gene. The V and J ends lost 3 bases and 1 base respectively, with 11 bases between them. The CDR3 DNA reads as TGTGCCAGCAGCTTTGGGGGGCCTCGCACAGATACGCAGTATTTT. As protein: CASSFGGPRTDTQYF.

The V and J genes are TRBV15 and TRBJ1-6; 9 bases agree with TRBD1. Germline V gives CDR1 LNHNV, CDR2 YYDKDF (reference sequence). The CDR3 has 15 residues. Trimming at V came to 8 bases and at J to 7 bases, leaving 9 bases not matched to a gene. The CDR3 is CATEDRGVPNSPLHF. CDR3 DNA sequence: TGTGCCACCGAGGACAGGGGTGTTCCCAATTCACCCCTCCACTTT.

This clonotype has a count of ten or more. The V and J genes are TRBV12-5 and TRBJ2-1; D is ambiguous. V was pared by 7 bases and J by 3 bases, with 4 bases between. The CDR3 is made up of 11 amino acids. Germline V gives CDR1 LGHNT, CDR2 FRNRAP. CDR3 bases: TGTGCTAGTGCCAGCTACAATGAGCAGTTCTTC. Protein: CASASYNEQFF.

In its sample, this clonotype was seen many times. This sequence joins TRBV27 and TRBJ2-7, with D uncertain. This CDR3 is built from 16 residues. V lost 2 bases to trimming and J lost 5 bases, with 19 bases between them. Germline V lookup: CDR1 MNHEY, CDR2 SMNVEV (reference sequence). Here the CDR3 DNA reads TGTGCCAGCAGTTTAAGTAAGGGTTTTGATATAGACGAGCAGTACTTC. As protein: CASSLSKGFDIDEQYF.